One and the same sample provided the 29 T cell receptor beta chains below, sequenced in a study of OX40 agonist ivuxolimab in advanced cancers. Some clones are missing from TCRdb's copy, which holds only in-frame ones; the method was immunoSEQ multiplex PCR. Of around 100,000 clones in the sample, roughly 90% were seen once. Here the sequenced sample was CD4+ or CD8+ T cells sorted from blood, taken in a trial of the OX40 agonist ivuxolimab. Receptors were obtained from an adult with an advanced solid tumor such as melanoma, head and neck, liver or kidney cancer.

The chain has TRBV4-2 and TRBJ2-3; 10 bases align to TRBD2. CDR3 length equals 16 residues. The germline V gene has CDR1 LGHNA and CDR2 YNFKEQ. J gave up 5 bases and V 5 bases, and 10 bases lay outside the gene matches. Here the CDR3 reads CASSSYLAGAEDTQYF. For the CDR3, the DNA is TGTGCCAGCAGCTCATACCTAGCGGGAGCGGAAGATACGCAGTATTTT.

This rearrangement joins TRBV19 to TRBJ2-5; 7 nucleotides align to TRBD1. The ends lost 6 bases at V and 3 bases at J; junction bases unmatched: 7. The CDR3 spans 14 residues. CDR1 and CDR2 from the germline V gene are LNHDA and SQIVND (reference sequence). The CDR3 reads CASSPTGREETQYF. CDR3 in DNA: TGTGCCAGTAGCCCGACAGGGCGAGAAGAGACCCAGTACTTC.

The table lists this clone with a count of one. CDR3 in amino acids: CASSRREGLAESQFF. In DNA form, the CDR3 reads TGTGCCAGCAGCCGTCGCGAGGGACTAGCGGAATCGCAGTTCTTC. This rearrangement joins TRBV11-2 to TRBJ2-1; 11 nucleotides align to TRBD2. Germline V lookup: CDR1 SGHAT, CDR2 FQNNGV. V was pared by 5 bases and J by 12 bases, with 12 bases of the junction left unmatched. This CDR3 spans 15 amino acids.

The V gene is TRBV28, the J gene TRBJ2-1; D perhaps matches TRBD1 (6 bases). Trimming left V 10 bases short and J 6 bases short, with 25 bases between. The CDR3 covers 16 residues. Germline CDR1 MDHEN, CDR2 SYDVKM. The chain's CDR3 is CATTPSRGVRGNEQFF. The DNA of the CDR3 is TGTGCCACCACACCCTCCAGGGGAGTCAGGGGCAATGAGCAGTTCTTC.

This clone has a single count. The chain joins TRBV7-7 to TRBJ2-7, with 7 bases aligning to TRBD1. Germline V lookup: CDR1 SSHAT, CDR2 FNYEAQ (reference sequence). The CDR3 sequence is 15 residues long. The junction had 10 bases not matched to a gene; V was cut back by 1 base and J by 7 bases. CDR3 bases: TGTGCCAGCAGCTTAGTTCCAACAGGGGAAGGGGAGCAGTACTTC. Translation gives CASSLVPTGEGEQYF.

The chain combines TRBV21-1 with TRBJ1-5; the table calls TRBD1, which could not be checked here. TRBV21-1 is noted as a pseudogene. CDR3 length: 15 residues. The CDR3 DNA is TGTGCCAGCAGCCCAATCCGGACAGTAAATCAGCCCCAGCATTTT. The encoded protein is CASSPIRTVNQPQHF.

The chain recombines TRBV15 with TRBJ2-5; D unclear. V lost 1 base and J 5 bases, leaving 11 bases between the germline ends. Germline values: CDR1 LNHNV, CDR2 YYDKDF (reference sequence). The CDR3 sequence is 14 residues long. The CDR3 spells CATSRVKGTETQYF. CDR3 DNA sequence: TGTGCCACCAGCAGAGTTAAGGGTACGGAGACCCAGTACTTC. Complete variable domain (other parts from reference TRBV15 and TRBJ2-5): DAMVIQNPRYQVTQFGKPVTLSCSQTLNHNVMYWYQQKSSQAPKLLFHYYDKDFNNEADTPDNFQSRRPNTSFCFLDIRSPGLGDTAMYLCATSRVKGTETQYFGPGTRLLVL.

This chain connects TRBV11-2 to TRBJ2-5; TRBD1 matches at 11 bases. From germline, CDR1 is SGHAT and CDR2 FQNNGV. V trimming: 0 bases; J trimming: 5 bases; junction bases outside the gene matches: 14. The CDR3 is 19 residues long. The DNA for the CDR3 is TGTGCCAGCAGCTTAGACTACACGGGACAGGGGGGACCATGGGAGACCCAGTACTTC. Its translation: CASSLDYTGQGGPWETQYF.

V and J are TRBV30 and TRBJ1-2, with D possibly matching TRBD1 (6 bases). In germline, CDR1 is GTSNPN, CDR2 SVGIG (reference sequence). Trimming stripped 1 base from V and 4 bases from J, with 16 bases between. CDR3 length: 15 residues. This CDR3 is CAWSEQGSGSYGYTF. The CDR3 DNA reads TGTGCCTGGAGTGAACAGGGAAGTGGGAGCTATGGCTACACCTTC.

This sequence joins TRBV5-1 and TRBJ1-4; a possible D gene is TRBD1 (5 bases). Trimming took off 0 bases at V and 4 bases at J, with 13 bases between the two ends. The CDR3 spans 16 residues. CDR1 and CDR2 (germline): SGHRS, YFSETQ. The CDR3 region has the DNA TGCGCCAGCAGCTTGGCGCGGGGCAGCGGTAATGAAAAACTGTTTTTT. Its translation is CASSLARGSGNEKLFF.

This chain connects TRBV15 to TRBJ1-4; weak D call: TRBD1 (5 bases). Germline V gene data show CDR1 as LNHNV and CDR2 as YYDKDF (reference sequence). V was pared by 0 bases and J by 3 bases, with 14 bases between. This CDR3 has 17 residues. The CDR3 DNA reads TGTGCCACCAGCAGAGATCGGGGGAGGAGCCCTAATGAAAAACTGTTTTTT. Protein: CATSRDRGRSPNEKLFF. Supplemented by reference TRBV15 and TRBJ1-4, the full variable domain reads DAMVIQNPRYQVTQFGKPVTLSCSQTLNHNVMYWYQQKSSQAPKLLFHYYDKDFNNEADTPDNFQSRRPNTSFCFLDIRSPGLGDTAMYLCATSRDRGRSPNEKLFFGSGTQLSVL.

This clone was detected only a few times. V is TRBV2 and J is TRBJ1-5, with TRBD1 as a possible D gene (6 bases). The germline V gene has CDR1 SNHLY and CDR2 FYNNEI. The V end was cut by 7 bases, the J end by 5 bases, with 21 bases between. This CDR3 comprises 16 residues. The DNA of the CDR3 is TGTGCCAGCACCCGAAACCTGGGGCAGGGGCATCAGCCCCAGCATTTT. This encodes CASTRNLGQGHQPQHF.

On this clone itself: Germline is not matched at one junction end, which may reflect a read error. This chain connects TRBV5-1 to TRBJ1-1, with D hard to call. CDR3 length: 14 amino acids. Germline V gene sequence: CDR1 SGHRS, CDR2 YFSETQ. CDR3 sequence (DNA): TGCGCCAGCAGCTTGGGCGCGGGGAACGCTGAAGCTTTCTTT. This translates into CASSLGAGNAEAFF.

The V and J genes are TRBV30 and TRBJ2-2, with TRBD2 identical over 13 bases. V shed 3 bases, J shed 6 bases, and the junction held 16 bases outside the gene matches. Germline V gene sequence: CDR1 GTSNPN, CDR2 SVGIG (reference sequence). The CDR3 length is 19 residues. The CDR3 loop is CAWRDAPLAGGTGAGELFF. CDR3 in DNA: TGTGCCTGGAGGGATGCACCACTAGCGGGAGGGACCGGGGCCGGGGAGCTGTTTTTT.

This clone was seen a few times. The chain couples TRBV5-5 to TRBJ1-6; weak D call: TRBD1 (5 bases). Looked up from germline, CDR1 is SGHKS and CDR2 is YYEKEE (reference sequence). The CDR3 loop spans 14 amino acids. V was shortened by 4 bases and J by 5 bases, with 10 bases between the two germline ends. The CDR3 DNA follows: TGTGCCAGCAGCCGACAGCCAGATAATTCACCCCTCCACTTT. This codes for CASSRQPDNSPLHF.

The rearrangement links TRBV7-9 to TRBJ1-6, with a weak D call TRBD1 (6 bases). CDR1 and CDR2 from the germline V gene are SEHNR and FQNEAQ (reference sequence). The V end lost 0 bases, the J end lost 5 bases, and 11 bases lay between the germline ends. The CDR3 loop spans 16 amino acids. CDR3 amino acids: CASSLAAGVDNSPLHF. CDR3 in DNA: TGTGCCAGCAGCTTAGCGGCAGGGGTGGATAATTCACCCCTCCACTTT.

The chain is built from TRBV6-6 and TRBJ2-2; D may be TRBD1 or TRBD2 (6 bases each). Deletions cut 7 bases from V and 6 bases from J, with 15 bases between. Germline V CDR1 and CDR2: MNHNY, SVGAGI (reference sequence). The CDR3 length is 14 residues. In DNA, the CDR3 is TGTGCCAGCAATGGGGGGCGCAGGGCCGGGGAGCTGTTTTTT. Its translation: CASNGGRRAGELFF.

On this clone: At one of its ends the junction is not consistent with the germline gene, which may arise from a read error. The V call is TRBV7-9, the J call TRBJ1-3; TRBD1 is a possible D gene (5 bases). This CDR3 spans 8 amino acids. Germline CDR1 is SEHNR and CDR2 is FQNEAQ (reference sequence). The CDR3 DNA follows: TGTGCCACCGCCCCGGGGGATTTT. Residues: CATAPGDF. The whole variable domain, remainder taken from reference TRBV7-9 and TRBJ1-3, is DTGVSQNPRHKITKRGQNVTFRCDPISEHNRLYWYRQTLGQGPEFLTYFQNEAQLEKSRLLSDRFSAERPKGSFSTLEIQRTEQGDSAMYLCATAPGDFGEGSWLTVV.

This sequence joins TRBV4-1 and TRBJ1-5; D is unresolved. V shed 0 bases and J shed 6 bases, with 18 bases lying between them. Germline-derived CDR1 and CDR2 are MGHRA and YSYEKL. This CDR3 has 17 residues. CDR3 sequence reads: CASSQDSGLGRSQPQHF. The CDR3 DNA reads TGCGCCAGCAGCCAAGATAGTGGGTTGGGTCGATCTCAGCCCCAGCATTTT.

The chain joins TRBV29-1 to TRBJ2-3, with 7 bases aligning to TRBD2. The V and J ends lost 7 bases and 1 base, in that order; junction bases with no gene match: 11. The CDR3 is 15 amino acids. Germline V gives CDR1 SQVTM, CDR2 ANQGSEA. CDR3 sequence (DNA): TGCAGCGCCACCCGGGGGGTAGTTGGCACAGATACGCAGTATTTT. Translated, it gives CSATRGVVGTDTQYF.

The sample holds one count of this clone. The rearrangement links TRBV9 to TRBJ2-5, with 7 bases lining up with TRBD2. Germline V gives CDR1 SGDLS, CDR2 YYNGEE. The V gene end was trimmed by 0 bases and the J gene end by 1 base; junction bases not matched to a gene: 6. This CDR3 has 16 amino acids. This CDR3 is CASSVAIGGTQETQYF. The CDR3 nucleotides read TGTGCCAGCAGCGTAGCTATCGGGGGGACCCAAGAGACCCAGTACTTC. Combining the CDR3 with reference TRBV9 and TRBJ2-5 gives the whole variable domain DSGVTQTPKHLITATGQRVTLRCSPRSGDLSVYWYQQSLDQGLQFLIQYYNGEERAKGNILERFSAQQFPDLHSELNLSSLELGDSALYFCASSVAIGGTQETQYFGPGTRLLVL.

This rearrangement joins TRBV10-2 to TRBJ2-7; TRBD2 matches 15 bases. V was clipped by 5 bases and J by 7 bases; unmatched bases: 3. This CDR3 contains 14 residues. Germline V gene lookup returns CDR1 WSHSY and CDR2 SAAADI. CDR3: CASSSGLAGGEQYF. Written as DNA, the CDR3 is TGCGCCAGCAGTTCGGGACTAGCGGGAGGTGAGCAGTACTTC.

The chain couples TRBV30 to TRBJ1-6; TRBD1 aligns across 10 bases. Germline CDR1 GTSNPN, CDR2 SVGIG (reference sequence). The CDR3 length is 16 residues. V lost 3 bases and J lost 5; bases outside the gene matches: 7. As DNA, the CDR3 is TGTGCCTGGAGCCCGGACAGGGGGGGAAATAATTCACCCCTCCACTTT. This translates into CAWSPDRGGNNSPLHF.

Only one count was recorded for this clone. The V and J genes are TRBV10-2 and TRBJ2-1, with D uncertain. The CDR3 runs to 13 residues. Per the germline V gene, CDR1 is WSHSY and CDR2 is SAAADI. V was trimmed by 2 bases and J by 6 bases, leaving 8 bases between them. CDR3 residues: CASSERLGNEQFF. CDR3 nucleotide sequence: TGCGCCAGCAGTGAGCGGTTAGGCAATGAGCAGTTCTTC.

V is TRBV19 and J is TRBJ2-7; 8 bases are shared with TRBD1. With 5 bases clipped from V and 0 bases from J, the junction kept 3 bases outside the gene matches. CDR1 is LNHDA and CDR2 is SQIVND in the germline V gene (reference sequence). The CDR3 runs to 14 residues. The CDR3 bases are TGTGCCAGTAGTCCGGGACAGGTCTCCTACGAGCAGTACTTC. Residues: CASSPGQVSYEQYF.

The DNA of the CDR3 is TGCGCCAGCAGCTTGTCGGCCGTCTCGCGGGCTCTCAATGAGCAGTTCTTC. It codes for CASSLSAVSRALNEQFF. The chain employs TRBV5-1 and TRBJ2-1; D might be TRBD2 (5 bases). Germline lookup yields CDR1 SGHRS and CDR2 YFSETQ. This CDR3 comprises 17 residues. V lost 1 base and J lost 6, with 20 bases in between. The variable domain in full, completed from reference TRBV5-1 and TRBJ2-1, reads KAGVTQTPRYLIKTRGQQVTLSCSPISGHRSVSWYQQTPGQGLQFLFEYFSETQRNKGNFPGRFSGRQFSNSRSEMNVSTLELGDSALYLCASSLSAVSRALNEQFFGPGTRLTVL.

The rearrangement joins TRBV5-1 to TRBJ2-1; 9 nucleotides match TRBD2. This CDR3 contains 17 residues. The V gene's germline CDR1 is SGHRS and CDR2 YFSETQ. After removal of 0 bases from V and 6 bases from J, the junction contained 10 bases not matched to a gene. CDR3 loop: CASSLVTSGGAFNEQFF. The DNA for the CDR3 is TGCGCCAGCAGCTTGGTGACTAGCGGAGGAGCCTTCAATGAGCAGTTCTTC.

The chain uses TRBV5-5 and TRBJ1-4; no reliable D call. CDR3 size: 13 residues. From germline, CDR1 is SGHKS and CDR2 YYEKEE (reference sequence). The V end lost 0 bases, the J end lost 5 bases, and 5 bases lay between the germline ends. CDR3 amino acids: CASSLGVNEKLFF. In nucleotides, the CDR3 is TGTGCCAGCAGCTTGGGGGTGAATGAAAAACTGTTTTTT. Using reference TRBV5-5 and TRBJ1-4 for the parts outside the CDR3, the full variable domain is DAGVTQSPTHLIKTRGQQVTLRCSPISGHKSVSWYQQVLGQGPQFIFQYYEKEERGRGNFPDRFSARQFPNYSSELNVNALLLGDSALYLCASSLGVNEKLFFGSGTQLSVL.

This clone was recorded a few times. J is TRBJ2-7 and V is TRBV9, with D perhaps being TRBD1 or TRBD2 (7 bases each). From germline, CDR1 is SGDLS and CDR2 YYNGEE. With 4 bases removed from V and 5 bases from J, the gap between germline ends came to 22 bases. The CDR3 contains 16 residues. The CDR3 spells CASSPQGWGAGHEQYF. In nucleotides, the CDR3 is TGTGCCAGCAGCCCACAGGGGTGGGGAGCGGGACACGAGCAGTACTTC.